The present T cell receptor beta chain was sequenced within a study of blood T cell repertoires in COVID-19. Sequenced by immunoSEQ multiplex PCR; TCRdb stores in-frame clones only, minus some. This repertoire shows roughly 170,000 clones, 88% found once; its top ten account for more than 25%. V lost 5 bases to trimming and J lost 7 bases; unmatched junction nucleotides: 18. This CDR3 has 18 amino acids. Per germline, CDR1 MNHEY and CDR2 SMNVEV (reference sequence). The source material was peripheral blood. The clonotype originates from a man between 60 and 75 years old with acute or convalescent COVID-19. V usage is TRBV27 and J usage is TRBJ2-2, with 8 bases matching TRBD2. The CDR3 coding sequence is TGTGCCAGCAGTCCGCGCGGGATAGCGGGACAACACCGCGGGGAGCTGTTTTTT. Its translation: CASSPRGIAGQHRGELFF.